These T cell receptor beta chains were read from a single sample in a study of T-cell reconstitution after alpha-beta-depleted transplantation in children. TCRdb ran MiXCR on the PCR reads and lists one entry per CDR3 protein. The data hold 550,000 to 800,000 distinct CDR3 sequences, with around 14% observed a single time. Sequencing used PBMCs, obtained before TCRalphabeta/CD19-depleted stem cell transplant. The source is a girl under 10 years old with congenital amegakaryocytic thrombocytopenia, due to receive a stem cell transplant. Each CDR3 is given with its conserved first and last residue. D genes are given only for firm matches. Clone size is stated in some rows and not others, as once, few, many or a class when expanded.

TRBJ2-7,NA,TRBD1,TRBV10-3,TGTGCCACAGTAACGGGGGGACAGGGTACCTACGAGCAGTACTTC,CATVTGGQGTYEQYF
TRBJ2-1,many,TRBD2,TRBV5-1,TGCGCCAGCGACAGGGCACTAGCGGGGAACAATGAGCAGTTCTTC,CASDRALAGNNEQFF
TRBJ2-7,few,TRBD1,TRBV29-1,TGCAGCGTTGTTCGGACAGGCTTTACCTACGAGCAGTACTTC,CSVVRTGFTYEQYF
TRBJ2-2,many,TRBD2,TRBV3-1,TGTGCCAGCAGCCGCCCGACTAGCGGGGTCACCGGGGAGCTGTTTTTT,CASSRPTSGVTGELFF
TRBJ2-1,few,TRBD2,TRBV20-1,TGCAGTGCTCGAACCCTGGGGGGACTAGCGGAATACAATGAGCAGTTCTTC,CSARTLGGLAEYNEQFF
TRBJ2-3,few,TRBD2,TRBV10-3,TGTGCCATCAGTCCTAAGTCGGCTAGCGGTTACACAGATACGCAGTATTTT,CAISPKSASGYTDTQYF
TRBJ2-7,once,NA,TRBV10-3,TGTGCCACGCGGGACTCAAACTCCTACGAGCGGTACTTC,CATRDSNSYERYF
TRBJ2-3,NA,TRBD1,TRBV4-1,TGCGCCAGCAGCCCAAAGACAGGGACAGATACGCAGTATTTT,CASSPKTGTDTQYF
TRBJ2-1,few,TRBD2,TRBV5-1,TGCGCCAGCAGCTTGGCGGAGCTAGCGGGGGTCAATGAGCAGTTCTTC,CASSLAELAGVNEQFF
TRBJ2-1,NA,NA,TRBV20-1,TGCAGTGCTAGGGTAGTTGGCGGCAGGGAGTTCTTC,CSARVVGGREFF
TRBJ1-2,many,NA,TRBV29-1,TGCAGCGCCGTAGGGGGTTTGGGCTACACCTTC,CSAVGGLGYTF
TRBJ1-1,few,NA,TRBV7-9,TGTGCCAGCAGCCAAAGACAGTTTGAAGCTTTCTTT,CASSQRQFEAFF
TRBJ2-5,many,NA,TRBV12-3/TRBV12-4,TGTGCCAGCGGTCCGGGACTGCTAGACCAAGAGACCCAGTACTTC,CASGPGLLDQETQYF
TRBJ2-1,few,TRBD2,TRBV20-1,TGCAGTGGGGGCGGCCTAACTAGCGGGAGTTCTGGAAATGAGCAGTTCTTC,CSGGGLTSGSSGNEQFF
TRBJ2-3,many,TRBD1,TRBV20-1,TGCAGTGCTCTCACCGACAGGGGGCAGGCGGCGCAGTATTTT,CSALTDRGQAAQYF
TRBJ2-1,many,NA,TRBV5-1,TGCGCCAGCACAGCGGGTGCCTCCTACAATGAGCAGTTCTTC,CASTAGASYNEQFF
TRBJ1-2,NA,TRBD1,TRBV6-1,TGTGCCAGCAGTCCACAGGGGGCCCTCTATGGATATGGCTACACCTTC,CASSPQGALYGYGYTF
TRBJ2-1,NA,NA,TRBV3-1,TGTGCCAGCAGCCAAGAACTCTACGTGACACCATGGGTTGGTGAGCAGTTCTTC,CASSQELYVTPWVGEQFF
TRBJ2-7,NA,NA,TRBV19,TGTGCCAGTAGTCGGACAGTGGAAACCTACGAGCAGTACTTC,CASSRTVETYEQYF
TRBJ2-3,many,NA,TRBV20-1,TGCAGGCCAGTGGGGGGGCTCACAGATACGCAGTATTTT,CRPVGGLTDTQYF
TRBJ2-7,NA,NA,TRBV3-1,TGTGCCAGCAGCCAAGTATCCGGAAACTACGAGCAGTACTTC,CASSQVSGNYEQYF